This entry is about one T cell receptor (beta chain). The antigen remains unidentified. These data are taken from a study of shared clonotypes between healthy human individuals. Only Caucasian adults living in Nashville, Tennessee made up the donor group. It was on ten immunoSEQ deep assay plates that unsorted PBMC DNA was sequenced. In the study's own analysis: Filtering of immunoSEQ junctional sequences could not match full-length read filtering. Profiled with immunoSEQ multiplex PCR; TCRdb holds only in-frame clones, not every one. The DNA gave D and trimming, while V, J and clone size come from that table. The data show about 470,000 clones, with roughly 83% seen just once and 13% held by the top ten. General study points: Enrolling few donors narrowed the genetic and exposure-history diversity that was represented.

This receptor was obtained from a woman aged 40-49 years in good health. Some clones in this sample may be carry-over from other donors' samples. The specimen sequenced was PBMCs.

The CDR3 DNA reads TGTGCCAGCAGCGTCAGATCTAACTATGGCTACACCTTC. Translating gives CASSVRSNYGYTF. The chain carries TRBV9 and TRBJ1-2, with no clear D. Germline assignment: CDR1 SGDLS and CDR2 YYNGEE. The CDR3 length is 13 residues. V was clipped by 2 bases and J by 0 bases, with 5 bases between them.